This paragraph reports one TCR beta chain. Its antigen is as yet unknown. This CDR3 spans 19 amino acids. In germline, CDR1 is SGHRS, CDR2 YFSETQ. The J segment lost 7 bases and the V segment lost 4 bases, leaving 19 bases of the junction unmatched. Clones were read by immunoSEQ multiplex PCR, and TCRdb kept only the in-frame ones, dropping some. The sample records 45,000 to 55,000 clones, 80% to 90% being singletons. The data originate from a study of OX40 agonist ivuxolimab in advanced cancers. Turning to the study itself: A mean age of approximately 64 years, range roughly 20 to 79, was recorded, and approximately 85% were male.

Study outcomes and limitations: Low normalized clonal expansion also occurred in some nonresponding patients. Which antigen the expanded peripheral T cells recognized is unknown.

This chain joins TRBV5-1 and TRBJ2-1, with 11 bases matching TRBD2. The input for sequencing was CD4+ or CD8+ T cells sorted from blood, taken in a trial of the OX40 agonist ivuxolimab. The TCR was taken from an adult with an advanced solid tumor such as melanoma, head and neck, liver or kidney cancer. In DNA form, the CDR3 reads TGCGCCAGCAGCCAGAACAGGGGTGTTAGCGGGAGGGCCCTGAATGAGCAGTTCTTC. Its translation: CASSQNRGVSGRALNEQFF.